Below are 13 T cell receptor beta chains sequenced from a single sample in a study of blood T cell repertoires in COVID-19. Assay: immunoSEQ multiplex PCR; the TCRdb copy retains only in-frame clones and omits some. The sample records 300,000 or so clones, around 89% being singletons. Input material: peripheral blood. Receptors originate from a woman in her thirties who had recovered from COVID-19.

The chain employs TRBV19 and TRBJ2-2; D uncertain. V was trimmed by 3 bases and J by 3 bases, leaving 11 bases between them. The CDR3 length is 15 residues. Germline V gene sequence: CDR1 LNHDA, CDR2 SQIVND (reference sequence). The CDR3 here is CASSMDLGDTGELFF. CDR3 nucleotides: TGTGCCAGTAGTATGGATCTAGGAGACACCGGGGAGCTGTTTTTT.

The chain has TRBV4-1 and TRBJ1-2; D is possibly TRBD1 (5 bases). Per germline, CDR1 MGHRA and CDR2 YSYEKL. V lost 0 bases to trimming and J lost 4 bases, with 15 bases between them. This CDR3 region has 16 residues. CDR3 coding DNA: TGCGCCAGCAGCCAAGATAAGCGGGGGTGGATCTATGGCTACACCTTC. This codes for CASSQDKRGWIYGYTF.

This chain joins TRBV28 and TRBJ2-1, with D possibly matching TRBD2 (6 bases). The CDR3 is 12 residues long. The V and J ends lost 3 bases and 13 bases respectively, with 13 bases between them. Germline V gives CDR1 MDHEN, CDR2 SYDVKM. The CDR3 DNA is TGTGCCAGCAGTTTCGGACCGGGACTCCAGTTCTTC. It is translated as CASSFGPGLQFF. Combining the CDR3 with reference TRBV28 and TRBJ2-1 gives the whole variable domain DVKVTQSSRYLVKRTGEKVFLECVQDMDHENMFWYRQDPGLGLRLIYFSYDVKMKEKGDIPEGYSVSREKKERFSLILESASTNQTSMYLCASSFGPGLQFFGPGTRLTVL.

V gene TRBV5-5 combines with J gene TRBJ2-3; 10 bases match TRBD2. The CDR3 is 18 amino acids. CDR1 is SGHKS, CDR2 YYEKEE, per germline (reference sequence). The ends lost 4 bases at V and 0 bases at J; junction bases unmatched: 11. The CDR3 nucleotides read TGTGCCAGCAGCCAACGGCCTAGCGGGGGCACTAGCACAGATACGCAGTATTTT. It specifies CASSQRPSGGTSTDTQYF.

This chain links TRBV27 with TRBJ2-1; 7 bases map to TRBD2. The CDR3 runs to 18 residues. The junction had 12 bases not matched to a gene; V was cut back by 4 bases and J by 0 bases. From germline, CDR1 is MNHEY and CDR2 SMNVEV (reference sequence). The CDR3 sequence is CASSSRRGGASSYNEQFF. The DNA for the CDR3 is TGTGCCAGCAGTTCCCGCCGGGGAGGGGCTAGCTCCTACAATGAGCAGTTCTTC.

This clone was observed a few times. The rearrangement joins TRBV11-2 to TRBJ2-3; 7 nucleotides align to TRBD2. Trimming at V came to 4 bases and at J to 1 base, leaving 2 bases not matched to a gene. The CDR3 covers 14 residues. Per germline, CDR1 SGHAT and CDR2 FQNNGV. In DNA, the CDR3 is TGTGCCAGCAGCTACAGCGGGGGCACAGATACGCAGTATTTT. Its translation: CASSYSGGTDTQYF.

The chain recombines TRBV30 with TRBJ2-3; 9 bases line up with TRBD1. This CDR3 is built from 14 residues. Germline lookup yields CDR1 GTSNPN and CDR2 SVGIG (reference sequence). V was clipped by 7 bases and J by 3 bases; unmatched bases: 8. In DNA, the CDR3 is TGTGCCTTTGACAGGGGGGTTCGTACAGATACGCAGTATTTT. This sequence encodes CAFDRGVRTDTQYF.

The chain employs TRBV4-3 and TRBJ1-3; 7 nucleotides match TRBD1. The junction had 6 bases not matched to a gene; V was cut back by 6 bases and J by 4 bases. CDR3 length: 14 residues. Per the germline V gene, CDR1 is LGHNA and CDR2 is YSLEER. DNA of the CDR3: TGCGCCAGCAGTGACACAGGGGTCGGAAACACCATATATTTT. Translation gives CASSDTGVGNTIYF.

The count of this clone is one. The J gene is TRBJ1-4, the V gene TRBV6-2 or TRBV6-3; D perhaps matches TRBD1 (6 bases). The CDR3 has 14 amino acids. Germline V CDR1 and CDR2: MNHEY, SVGEGT. The V end lost 6 bases, the J end lost 6 bases, and 14 bases lay between the germline ends. The CDR3 loop reads CASSRQAEDEKLFF. CDR3 coding DNA: TGTGCCAGCAGCAGACAGGCCGAAGATGAAAAACTGTTTTTT.

This rearrangement joins TRBV19 to TRBJ1-2; TRBD1 agrees at 9 bases. Germline-derived CDR1 and CDR2 are LNHDA and SQIVND (reference sequence). There are 14 residues in the CDR3. Trimming cost V 6 bases and J 4 bases; bases outside gene matches: 6. The CDR3 DNA is TGTGCCAGTAGGGAAACAGGGGGCGTCTATGGCTACACCTTC. Translating it yields CASRETGGVYGYTF.

This clone was found a few times. This rearrangement joins TRBV6-5 to TRBJ2-7; maybe TRBD1 (6 bases). The CDR3 is 12 residues long. V was clipped by 7 bases and J by 5 bases, with 12 bases between them. The V gene's germline CDR1 is MNHEY and CDR2 SVGAGI. CDR3 region: CASTFWDNEQYF. The CDR3 nucleotides are TGTGCCAGCACCTTCTGGGACAACGAGCAGTACTTC.

This chain joins TRBV3-1 (or the pseudogene TRBV3-2) and TRBJ1-6; TRBD1 aligns across 8 bases. Germline lookup yields CDR1 LGHDT and CDR2 YNNKEL (reference sequence). CDR3 length: 21 amino acids. Unmatched junction bases numbered 14, after V lost 1 base and J lost 0 bases. CDR3 loop: CASSQAPGGLPRSSYNSPLHF. The DNA for the CDR3 is TGTGCCAGCAGCCAAGCTCCAGGGGGCCTACCTAGGAGCTCCTATAATTCACCCCTCCACTTT.

In DNA form, the CDR3 reads TGTGCCAGCAGCTTGGAGGCGGTGCAGTACTTC. Translating it yields CASSLEAVQYF. This chain joins TRBV5-4 and TRBJ2-7; D remains unclear. Germline V gene lookup returns CDR1 SGHNT and CDR2 YYREEE (reference sequence). The CDR3 totals 11 residues. Trimming cost V 0 bases and J 9 bases, with 7 bases left between them.